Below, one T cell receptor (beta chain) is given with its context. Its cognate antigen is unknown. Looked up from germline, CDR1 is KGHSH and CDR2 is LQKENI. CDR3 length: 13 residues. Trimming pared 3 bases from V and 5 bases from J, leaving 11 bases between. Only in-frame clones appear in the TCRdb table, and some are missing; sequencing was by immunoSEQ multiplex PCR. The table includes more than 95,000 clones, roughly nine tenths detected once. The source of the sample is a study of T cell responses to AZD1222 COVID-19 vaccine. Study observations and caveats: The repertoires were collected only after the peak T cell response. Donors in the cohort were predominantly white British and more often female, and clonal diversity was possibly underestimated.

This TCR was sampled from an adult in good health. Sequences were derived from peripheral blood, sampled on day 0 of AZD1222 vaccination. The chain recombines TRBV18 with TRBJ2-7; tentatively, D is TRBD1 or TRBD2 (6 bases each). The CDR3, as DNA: TGTGCCAGCTCACCCCCCGGGGGCCACGAGCAGTACTTC. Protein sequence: CASSPPGGHEQYF.